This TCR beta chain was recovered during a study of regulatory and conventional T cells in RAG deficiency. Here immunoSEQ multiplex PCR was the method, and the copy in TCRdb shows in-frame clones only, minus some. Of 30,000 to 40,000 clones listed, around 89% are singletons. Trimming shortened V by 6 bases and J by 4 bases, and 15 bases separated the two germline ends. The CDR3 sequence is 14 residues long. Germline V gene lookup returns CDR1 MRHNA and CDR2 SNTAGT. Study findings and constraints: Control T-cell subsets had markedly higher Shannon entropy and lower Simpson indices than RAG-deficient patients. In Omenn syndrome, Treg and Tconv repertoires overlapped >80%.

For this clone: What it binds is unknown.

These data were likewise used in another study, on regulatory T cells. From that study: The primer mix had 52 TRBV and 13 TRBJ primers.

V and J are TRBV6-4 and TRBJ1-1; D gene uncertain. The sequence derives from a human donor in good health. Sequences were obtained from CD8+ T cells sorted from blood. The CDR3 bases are TGTGCCAGCAGGGTGGGAGGTATGACCACTGAAGCTTTCTTT. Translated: CASRVGGMTTEAFF.